This TCR beta chain was sequenced in a study of early T cells in non-severe SARS-CoV-2 infection. This clonotype was seen at least ten times. One entry per CDR3 protein, called by TCRdb with MiXCR from the 5' RACE reads. The repertoire holds tens of thousands of distinct CDR3 sequences, with around 5.8% as singletons. CDR1 is SGHTA and CDR2 is FQGNSA in the germline V gene. V gave up 5 bases and J gave up 0 bases, with 7 bases separating them. The CDR3 runs 13 residues. The chain carries TRBV7-2 and TRBJ2-5, with D uncertain. The TCR originated in an adult who was a healthcare worker with PCR-confirmed SARS-CoV-2 infection or an uninfected control (not recorded which). The sample was whole blood. As DNA, the CDR3 is TGTGCCAGCAGCCGACTGTACCAAGAGACCCAGTACTTC. Translated: CASSRLYQETQYF. The full variable domain, its missing parts supplied by reference TRBV7-2 and TRBJ2-5, is GAGVSQSPSNKVTEKGKDVELRCDPISGHTALYWYRQSLGQGLEFLIYFQGNSAPDKSGLPSDRFSAERTGGSVSTLTIQRTQQEDSAVYLCASSRLYQETQYFGPGTRLLVL.